Below are 9 T cell receptor beta chains sequenced from a single sample in a study of blood T cell repertoires in COVID-19. Produced via immunoSEQ multiplex PCR; TCRdb's table is partial and in-frame only. The table lists about 20,000 clones, roughly 89% of them singletons. The sequenced material came from peripheral blood. All receptors come from a human donor in a cohort sampled during active COVID-19.

V and J are TRBV7-2 and TRBJ2-5; 8 nucleotides match TRBD1. In germline, CDR1 is SGHTA, CDR2 FQGNSA. The V and J ends lost 4 bases and 5 bases, in that order; junction bases with no gene match: 9. The CDR3 is made up of 15 amino acids. The CDR3 DNA is TGTGCCAGCAGCTCCACGACAGGGGCGCTCGAGACCCAGTACTTC. Residues: CASSSTTGALETQYF.

The CDR3 loop is CASSLYQTYEQYF. The CDR3 region has the DNA TGTGCCAGCAGTTTATACCAGACCTACGAGCAGTACTTC. The V and J genes are TRBV12-3 or TRBV12-4 and TRBJ2-7; the D is unclear. Trimming stripped 2 bases from V and 2 bases from J, with 7 bases between. The CDR3 has 13 residues.

The chain carries TRBV7-2 and TRBJ2-7, with D perhaps matching TRBD2 (5 bases). V was trimmed by 5 bases and J by 0 bases, leaving 5 bases between them. This CDR3 comprises 12 residues. CDR1 SGHTA and CDR2 FQGNSA come from the germline V gene. The CDR3 loop reads CASSGSSYEQYF. CDR3 in DNA: TGTGCCAGCAGCGGGAGCTCCTACGAGCAGTACTTC.

A few counts support this clone. This sequence joins TRBV27 and TRBJ2-7, with 7 bases lining up with TRBD2. CDR3 size: 15 residues. CDR1 is MNHEY and CDR2 is SMNVEV in the germline V gene (reference sequence). Germline trimming cut 4 bases from V and 7 bases from J; bases unmatched to any gene: 13. CDR3 amino acids: CASSSPDGLEGEQYF. In nucleotides, the CDR3 is TGTGCCAGCAGTTCCCCGGACGGACTAGAGGGGGAGCAGTACTTC.

As for this clone: Compared with germline, one end of the junction differs, possibly owing to a read error. J is TRBJ2-1 and V is TRBV7-7; no clear D. CDR1 SSHAT and CDR2 FNYEAQ come from the germline V gene (reference sequence). CDR3 size: 15 residues. CDR3 in DNA: TGTGCTAGCAGCTTAGCTGCGGCTATCGGCAATGAGCAGTTCTTC. Its translation: CASSLAAAIGNEQFF.

There are a few counts of this clone. The chain employs TRBV21-1 and TRBJ2-2; the DNA was not used to check the table's D call, TRBD1. TRBV21-1 is assigned pseudogene status. The CDR3 consists of 13 residues. The CDR3 is CASRGRPTGELFF. DNA for the CDR3: TGTGCCAGCAGGGGCCGGCCTACCGGGGAGCTGTTTTTT.

The CDR3 bases are TGTGCCAGCTCACCAATAAACTACTACGAGCAGTACTTC. This encodes CASSPINYYEQYF. This sequence joins TRBV18 and TRBJ2-7; unclear D gene. This CDR3 contains 13 residues. V lost 2 bases and J lost 3, with 8 bases in between. In germline, CDR1 is KGHSH, CDR2 LQKENI.

The CDR3 here is CASSMPPGGFGNIQYF. Written as DNA, the CDR3 is TGTGCCAGTAGTATGCCCCCAGGGGGCTTTGGAAACATTCAGTACTTC. The rearrangement uses TRBV19 and TRBJ2-4; TRBD1 agrees at 8 bases. Germline V CDR1 and CDR2: LNHDA, SQIVND (reference sequence). J gave up 6 bases and V 3 bases, and 10 bases lay outside the gene matches. The CDR3 covers 16 residues.

V and J are TRBV12-3 or TRBV12-4 and TRBJ1-5; maybe TRBD1 (6 bases). V was pared by 6 bases and J by 6 bases, with 9 bases between. CDR3 length: 12 amino acids. The CDR3 loop reads CASSRGRQPQHF. CDR3 nucleotide sequence: TGTGCCAGCAGCAGGGGTCGTCAGCCCCAGCATTTT.